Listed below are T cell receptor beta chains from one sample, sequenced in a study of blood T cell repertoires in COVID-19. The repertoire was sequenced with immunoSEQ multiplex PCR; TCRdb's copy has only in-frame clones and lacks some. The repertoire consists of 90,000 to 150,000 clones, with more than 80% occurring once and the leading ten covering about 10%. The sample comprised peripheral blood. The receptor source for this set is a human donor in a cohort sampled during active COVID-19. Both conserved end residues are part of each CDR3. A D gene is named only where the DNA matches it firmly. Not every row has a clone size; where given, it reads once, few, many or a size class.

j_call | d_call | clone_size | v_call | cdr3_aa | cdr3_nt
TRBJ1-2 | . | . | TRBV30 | CAWSVTRSYGYTF | TGTGCCTGGAGTGTAACCAGGTCCTATGGCTACACCTTC
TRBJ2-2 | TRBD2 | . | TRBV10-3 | CAIRPSGSGGGELFF | TGTGCCATCAGACCCAGCGGGAGCGGCGGCGGGGAGCTGTTTTTT
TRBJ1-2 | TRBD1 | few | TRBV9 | CASSATGSAYGYTF | TGTGCCAGCAGCGCGACAGGGTCGGCTTATGGCTACACCTTC
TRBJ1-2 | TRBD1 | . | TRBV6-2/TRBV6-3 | CASSYSGDRRYNYGYTF | TGTGCCAGCAGTTACTCCGGGGACAGGAGATATAACTATGGCTACACCTTC
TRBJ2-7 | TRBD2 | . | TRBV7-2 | CASSLSVAGGPYEQYF | TGTGCCAGCAGCTTAAGCGTAGCGGGAGGGCCCTACGAGCAGTACTTC
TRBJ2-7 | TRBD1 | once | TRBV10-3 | CAISGTGGNEQYF | TGTGCCATCAGTGGGACAGGGGGCAACGAGCAGTACTTC
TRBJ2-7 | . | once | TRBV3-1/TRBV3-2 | CASSPPGQQIYEQYF | TGTGCCAGCAGCCCTCCCGGACAACAAATCTACGAGCAGTACTTC
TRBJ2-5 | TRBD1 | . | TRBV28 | CASTLWTGGQETQYF | TGTGCCAGCACCCTTTGGACAGGGGGCCAAGAGACCCAGTACTTC
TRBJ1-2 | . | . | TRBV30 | CAWRWGRGNYGYTF | TGTGCCTGGAGATGGGGGCGCGGAAACTATGGCTACACCTTC
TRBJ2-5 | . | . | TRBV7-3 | CASSPTVSNTQETQYF | TGTGCCAGCAGCCCTACAGTCTCGAATACCCAAGAGACCCAGTACTTC
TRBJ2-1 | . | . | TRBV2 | CATQGEGFNEQFF | TGTGCCACACAGGGTGAGGGTTTCAATGAGCAGTTCTTC